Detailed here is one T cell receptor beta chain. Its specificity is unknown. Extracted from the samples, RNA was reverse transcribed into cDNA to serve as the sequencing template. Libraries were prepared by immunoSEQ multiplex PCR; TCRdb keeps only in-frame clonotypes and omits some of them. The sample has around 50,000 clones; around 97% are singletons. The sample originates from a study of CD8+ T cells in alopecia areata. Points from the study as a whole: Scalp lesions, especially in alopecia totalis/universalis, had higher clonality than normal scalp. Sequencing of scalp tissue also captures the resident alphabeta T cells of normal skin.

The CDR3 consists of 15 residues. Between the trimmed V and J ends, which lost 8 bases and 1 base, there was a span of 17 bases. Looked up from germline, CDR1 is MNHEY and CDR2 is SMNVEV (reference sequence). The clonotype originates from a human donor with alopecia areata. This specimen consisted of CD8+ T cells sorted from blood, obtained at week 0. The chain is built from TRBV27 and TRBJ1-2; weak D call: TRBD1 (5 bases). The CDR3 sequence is CASGSAGYINYGYTF. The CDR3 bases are TGTGCCAGCGGATCCGCAGGGTACATTAACTATGGCTACACCTTC.